Below, one T cell receptor beta chain is given with its context. Antigen specificity is unknown. The sample is drawn from a study of beta chain features in type 1 diabetes. Whole-study context: On cell yields, gender and age, patients and healthy donors were similar. The study, taken as a whole, reports: Shorter TCRB CDR3s, moderately but significantly so, marked every one of the four CD4+ subsets in Type 1 diabetes patients. VDJ junctions sequenced from type 1 diabetes patients showed fewer insertions and more deletions.

Reverse transcribing all isolated RNA meant expressed TCRB transcripts were sequenced. Using immunoSEQ multiplex PCR, the repertoire was profiled, and TCRdb retains in-frame clones only, with some absent. The top ten hold 0.07% to 0.095% of the sample, which has 680,000 or so clones, about 14% seen once. Purity exceeded 98% in all sorted populations. Per the germline V gene, CDR1 is MDHEN and CDR2 is SYDVKM. CDR3 length equals 13 residues. The V and J ends lost 3 bases and 1 base respectively, with 4 bases between them. The chain is built from TRBV28 and TRBJ1-5; D remains ambiguous. The clonotype originates from a young man in good health. Sequenced sample: naive CD4+ T cells from blood. As DNA, the CDR3 is TGTGCCAGCAGTTTGCGCAGCAATCAGCCCCAGCATTTT. Its translation is CASSLRSNQPQHF.